The clone carrying this TCR beta chain has a handful of counts. In germline, CDR1 is DFQATT, CDR2 SNEGSKA (reference sequence). Trimming stripped 1 base from V and 5 bases from J, with 12 bases between. The CDR3 runs 14 residues. TCRdb reprocessed the RT-PCR reads with MiXCR, giving one entry per CDR3 protein. The top ten clones hold around 10% of a sample with around 580,000 distinct CDR3 sequences, less than 15% of them seen once. The data were taken from a study of response to subunit inactivated influenza vaccine. The chain recombines TRBV20-1 with TRBJ1-5, with D perhaps matching TRBD1 (6 bases). This receptor was obtained from a man between 50 and 59 years old who received an inactivated influenza vaccine. The sample consisted of PBMCs from blood, taken 11 to 12 days after vaccination. The CDR3 sequence: CSARVGTIDQPQHF. The CDR3 DNA follows: TGCAGTGCTAGAGTCGGGACAATAGATCAGCCCCAGCATTTT.